Given below is one T cell receptor beta chain in context. Its target is not known. Donors were systemically healthy Caucasian individuals from Russia aged 6 to 90 years. Total RNA amounts of at least 5 micrograms were extracted per sample. The authors ran a second PCR of roughly 6 to 12 cycles using a sample-barcoded 5' primer and a J-beta primer mix. Each cDNA molecule received a tag from a template-switch adaptor that had 12 random nucleotides. MiXCR, applied by TCRdb to the 5' RACE reads, yields one record per CDR3 protein. The table lists about a million distinct CDR3 sequences, 51% of them singletons, with about a fifth in the top ten. V lost 5 bases to trimming and J lost 3 bases; unmatched junction nucleotides: 5. The CDR3 is 15 residues long. Germline V gives CDR1 SGHTA, CDR2 FQGNSA. The data stem from a study of blood T cells in healthy people across ages. General observations from the study: Estimates of total diversity, which came from one million sequenced T cells, were considered to be underestimates.

Sequenced material: blood. The chain couples TRBV7-2 to TRBJ2-7, with 12 bases lining up with TRBD2. The sequence derives from a woman between 55 and 75 years old in good health. CDR3 DNA sequence: TGTGCCAGCAGCACAGGACTAGCGGGGATCTACGAGCAGTACTTC. Translating gives CASSTGLAGIYEQYF.